What follows are 28 T cell receptor beta chains derived from one specimen sequenced in a study of CD4+ T cells in melanoma. Clones were sequenced by immunoSEQ multiplex PCR, and TCRdb holds only the in-frame ones, with some missing. The sample records some 21,000 clones, roughly 87% being singletons. Material: cells from a culture (not recorded whether cultured in vitro). The receptors were gathered from a human donor with melanoma.

In its sample, this clone was seen once. This rearrangement joins TRBV11-1 to TRBJ2-1, with D possibly being TRBD1 (6 bases). Deletions cut 6 bases from V and 1 base from J, with 16 bases between. From germline, CDR1 is SGHAT and CDR2 FQDESV (reference sequence). CDR3 length: 16 residues. CDR3 DNA sequence: TGTGCCAGCAGGTCAGGGGCTCGTAGGTCCTACAATGAGCAGTTCTTC. Translated, it gives CASRSGARRSYNEQFF.

V usage is TRBV5-1 and J usage is TRBJ2-7; 7 nucleotides match TRBD1. The trim removed 4 bases at V and 3 bases at J, leaving 10 bases unmatched. The CDR3 totals 15 residues. Germline CDR1 SGHRS, CDR2 YFSETQ. The CDR3 nucleotides are TGCGCCAGCAGCCCCCGGACAGGAATGGTCTACGAGCAGTACTTC. Its translation is CASSPRTGMVYEQYF.

This clone was recorded a few times. The V and J genes are TRBV19 and TRBJ1-2, with 7 bases matching TRBD1. J gave up 5 bases and V 5 bases, and 11 bases lay outside the gene matches. The CDR3 loop spans 15 amino acids. Germline assignment: CDR1 LNHDA and CDR2 SQIVND (reference sequence). As DNA, the CDR3 is TGTGCCAGTAGTGTCCAAGGGGGCGGCCGTTATGGCTACACCTTC. Protein: CASSVQGGGRYGYTF.

The V call is TRBV13, the J call TRBJ1-2; D might be TRBD1 (6 bases). The germline V gene has CDR1 PRHDT and CDR2 FYEKMQ (reference sequence). There are 13 residues in the CDR3. Trimming removed 5 bases from V and 5 bases from J, with 12 bases in between. CDR3 bases: TGTGCCAGCAGCGACGGAGGGGGATATGGCTACACCTTC. Translating gives CASSDGGGYGYTF.

This rearrangement joins TRBV30 to TRBJ2-2; no firm D call. CDR1 GTSNPN and CDR2 SVGIG come from the germline V gene (reference sequence). CDR3 size: 13 residues. Deletions cut 7 bases from V and 7 bases from J, with 16 bases between. The DNA for the CDR3 is TGTGCCTACGCCCACGGAAGAGACGGGGAGCTGTTTTTT. Protein sequence: CAYAHGRDGELFF.

The chain recombines TRBV5-8 with TRBJ2-5; TRBD1 aligns across 11 bases. The CDR3 is 15 amino acids. V shed 4 bases, J shed 5 bases, and the junction held 7 bases outside the gene matches. From germline, CDR1 is SGHTS and CDR2 YDEGEE. CDR3 DNA: TGTGCCAGCAGCGGATTTGGACAGGGGGCGGAGACCCAGTACTTC. Residues: CASSGFGQGAETQYF. The full variable domain, rest sourced from reference TRBV5-8 and TRBJ2-5, is EAGVTQSPTHLIKTRGQQATLRCSPISGHTSVYWYQQALGLGLQFLLWYDEGEERNRGNFPPRFSGRQFPNYSSELNVNALELEDSALYLCASSGFGQGAETQYFGPGTRLLVL.

The CDR3 DNA reads TGTGCCAGCAGCTTAGGCGGGGCCATCACAGATACGCAGTATTTT. It codes for CASSLGGAITDTQYF. The V gene is TRBV7-3, the J gene TRBJ2-3; possible D gene TRBD2, 6 bases. Looked up from germline, CDR1 is SGHTA and CDR2 is FQGTGA. There are 15 residues in the CDR3. The germline V and J ends were trimmed by 2 bases and 2 bases, with 11 bases remaining between them. The full variable domain, with the rest looked up from reference TRBV7-3 and TRBJ2-3, is GAGVSQTPSNKVTEKGKYVELRCDPISGHTALYWYRQSLGQGPEFLIYFQGTGAADDSGLPNDRFFAVRPEGSVSTLKIQRTERGDSAVYLCASSLGGAITDTQYFGPGTRLTVL.

The chain combines TRBV2 with TRBJ1-2; no clear D. Germline V lookup: CDR1 SNHLY, CDR2 FYNNEI. CDR3 length: 13 residues. Trimming removed 8 bases from V and 7 bases from J, with 17 bases in between. DNA for the CDR3: TGTGCCAGCGGATGGAGGGCCCCCGCTGGCTACACCTTC. This codes for CASGWRAPAGYTF. Full variable domain (outside the CDR3, taken from reference TRBV2 and TRBJ1-2): EPEVTQTPSHQVTQMGQEVILRCVPISNHLYFYWYRQILGQKVEFLVSFYNNEISEKSEIFDDQFSVERPDGSNFTLKIRSTKLEDSAMYFCASGWRAPAGYTFGSGTRLTVV.

The chain links TRBV19 to TRBJ2-7; 7 positions agree with TRBD1. The CDR3 runs 15 residues. Looked up from germline, CDR1 is LNHDA and CDR2 is SQIVND (reference sequence). The J segment lost 2 bases and the V segment lost 3 bases, leaving 7 bases of the junction unmatched. CDR3 sequence (DNA): TGTGCCAGTAGTATCGTCGGACAGGTGACCTACGAGCAGTACTTC. Protein product: CASSIVGQVTYEQYF.

The CDR3 loop is CASSEIGQGFLTSGNTIYF. The CDR3, as DNA: TGTGCCAGCAGTGAAATAGGGCAGGGGTTCCTTACTTCTGGAAACACCATATATTTT. The rearrangement links TRBV2 to TRBJ1-3; tentative D call: TRBD1 (6 bases). V was clipped by 2 bases and J by 1 base, with 21 bases between them. The germline V gene encodes CDR1 SNHLY and CDR2 FYNNEI. This CDR3 is 19 amino acids long.

This chain joins TRBV27 and TRBJ1-1; the D gene is possibly TRBD1 (6 bases). V shed 10 bases and J shed 7 bases, with 25 bases lying between them. Germline loops: CDR1 MNHEY, CDR2 SMNVEV (reference sequence). CDR3 length: 15 amino acids. CDR3 in amino acids: CATRRPYKGQLEAFF. In DNA form, the CDR3 reads TGTGCCACCCGACGCCCATATAAAGGACAGCTTGAAGCTTTCTTT.

The chain employs TRBV10-3 and TRBJ2-7; 7 nucleotides agree with TRBD1. This CDR3 has 16 amino acids. Germline V gene sequence: CDR1 ENHRY, CDR2 SYGVKD. Trimming at V came to 9 bases and at J to 2 bases, leaving 16 bases not matched to a gene. The CDR3 here is CAIMGNQGDRAYEQYF. DNA for the CDR3: TGTGCCATAATGGGGAATCAGGGGGACCGGGCCTACGAGCAGTACTTC.

V gene TRBV9 combines with J gene TRBJ2-2; D remains ambiguous. The CDR3 contains 14 residues. Between the trimmed V and J ends, which lost 2 bases and 0 bases, there was a span of 5 bases. Germline loops: CDR1 SGDLS, CDR2 YYNGEE. Here the CDR3 DNA reads TGTGCCAGCAGCGTGTACGCGAACACCGGGGAGCTGTTTTTT. It is translated as CASSVYANTGELFF.

The chain has TRBV6-5 and TRBJ1-1; possible D gene TRBD1, 6 bases. This CDR3 has 14 amino acids. V lost 6 bases, J lost 1 base, and 12 bases lay in between. CDR1 is MNHEY and CDR2 is SVGAGI in the germline V gene. This chain's CDR3 is CASSRQVRNTEAFF. DNA for the CDR3: TGTGCCAGCAGCCGACAGGTCCGGAACACTGAAGCTTTCTTT.

J is TRBJ2-1 and V is TRBV5-1; perhaps D is TRBD1 or TRBD2 (5 bases each). Germline lookup yields CDR1 SGHRS and CDR2 YFSETQ. This CDR3 has 16 amino acids. V lost 0 bases, J lost 5 bases, and 15 bases lay in between. CDR3 sequence: CASSLALGDGDNEQFF. The DNA of the CDR3 is TGCGCCAGCAGCTTGGCTCTGGGGGACGGAGACAATGAGCAGTTCTTC. The full variable domain, in which reference TRBV5-1 and TRBJ2-1 provide the parts outside the CDR3, is KAGVTQTPRYLIKTRGQQVTLSCSPISGHRSVSWYQQTPGQGLQFLFEYFSETQRNKGNFPGRFSGRQFSNSRSEMNVSTLELGDSALYLCASSLALGDGDNEQFFGPGTRLTVL.

The V gene is TRBV27, the J gene TRBJ1-2; 7 nucleotides agree with TRBD1. CDR3 length: 13 amino acids. V was clipped by 5 bases and J by 4 bases; unmatched bases: 4. Looked up from germline, CDR1 is MNHEY and CDR2 is SMNVEV (reference sequence). Written as DNA, the CDR3 is TGTGCCAGCAGTCGGACAGGTAGCTATGGCTACACCTTC. Its protein is CASSRTGSYGYTF.

The CDR3 here is CASGLGHHYEQYF. The CDR3, as DNA: TGTGCTAGTGGTTTGGGGCACCACTACGAGCAGTACTTC. The rearrangement joins TRBV12-5 to TRBJ2-7; D is undetermined. The V and J ends lost 1 base and 3 bases respectively, with 7 bases between them. The CDR3 extends over 13 amino acids. Per the germline V gene, CDR1 is LGHNT and CDR2 is FRNRAP.

The chain has TRBV6-5 and TRBJ1-1; D is possibly TRBD1 (6 bases). This CDR3 spans 15 amino acids. V was clipped by 1 base and J by 3 bases, with 12 bases between them. CDR1 and CDR2 (germline): MNHEY, SVGAGI. CDR3 residues: CASSYWAQGDTEAFF. The CDR3 nucleotides read TGTGCCAGCAGTTACTGGGCACAGGGAGACACTGAAGCTTTCTTT.

This chain joins TRBV5-1 and TRBJ2-1, with TRBD2 as a possible D gene (7 bases). There are 16 residues in the CDR3. Germline CDR1 is SGHRS and CDR2 is YFSETQ. Trimming cost V 4 bases and J 7 bases, with 21 bases left between them. The CDR3 is CASSLPRGAGGNEQFF. The CDR3 nucleotides are TGCGCCAGCAGCCTCCCCCGGGGGGCTGGGGGGAATGAGCAGTTCTTC.

The rearrangement uses TRBV7-2 and TRBJ2-2, with D perhaps TRBD2 (7 bases). CDR1 and CDR2 (germline): SGHTA, FQGNSA. The CDR3 is made up of 18 amino acids. Trimming took 1 base from V and 3 from J, leaving 18 bases between them. This CDR3 reads CASSLGFWGGPDTGELFF. The CDR3 DNA sequence: TGTGCCAGCAGCTTAGGGTTTTGGGGGGGGCCGGACACCGGGGAGCTGTTTTTT.

The V gene is TRBV19, the J gene TRBJ2-2; unclear D gene. The CDR3 is 12 amino acids. Germline CDR1 LNHDA, CDR2 SQIVND (reference sequence). Deletions cut 8 bases from V and 5 bases from J, with 9 bases between. Written as DNA, the CDR3 is TGTGCCAGTCCAAGTAGGACCGGGGAGCTGTTTTTT. Protein: CASPSRTGELFF.

The chain combines TRBV5-5 with TRBJ1-1; D is unclear. The CDR3 spans 14 residues. Germline lookup yields CDR1 SGHKS and CDR2 YYEKEE (reference sequence). Trimming took 1 base from V and 2 from J, leaving 9 bases between them. The CDR3 spells CASSLRWGNTEAFF. In DNA form, the CDR3 reads TGTGCCAGCAGCTTGCGCTGGGGAAACACTGAAGCTTTCTTT.

The rearrangement links TRBV30 to TRBJ2-3, with 7 bases fitting TRBD2. The CDR3 is 14 amino acids. Per germline, CDR1 GTSNPN and CDR2 SVGIG (reference sequence). The J segment lost 1 base and the V segment lost 3 bases, leaving 4 bases of the junction unmatched. Here the CDR3 DNA reads TGTGCCTGGAGCGGGGGGTTCGGCACAGATACGCAGTATTTT. It translates to CAWSGGFGTDTQYF. The full variable domain, its missing parts supplied by reference TRBV30 and TRBJ2-3, is SQTIHQWPATLVQPVGSPLSLECTVEGTSNPNLYWYRQAAGRGLQLLFYSVGIGQISSEVPQNLSASRPQDRQFILSSKKLLLSDSGFYLCAWSGGFGTDTQYFGPGTRLTVL.

The CDR3 DNA reads as TGTGCCTGGAGTGTGAGGCGGGGAGGGCTGACCATATATTTT. This translates into CAWSVRRGGLTIYF. The rearrangement links TRBV30 to TRBJ1-3, with D unresolved. The V end was cut by 0 bases, the J end by 10 bases, with 16 bases between. Germline CDR1 is GTSNPN and CDR2 is SVGIG (reference sequence). The CDR3 totals 14 residues.

The V gene is TRBV9, the J gene TRBJ2-5; 8 nucleotides match TRBD2. The CDR3 extends over 15 amino acids. The V gene end was trimmed by 0 bases and the J gene end by 5 bases; junction bases not matched to a gene: 6. Germline V gives CDR1 SGDLS, CDR2 YYNGEE. The CDR3 nucleotides are TGTGCCAGCAGCGTAGGAGCGGGGGTCGCGGAGACCCAGTACTTC. It codes for CASSVGAGVAETQYF.

This rearrangement joins TRBV5-4 to TRBJ1-6; D is unclear. Deletions cut 2 bases from V and 5 bases from J, with 2 bases between. Germline V gene data show CDR1 as SGHNT and CDR2 as YYREEE (reference sequence). This CDR3 comprises 12 residues. The CDR3 loop is CASSFNNSPLHF. The CDR3 nucleotides read TGTGCCAGCAGCTTCAATAATTCACCCCTCCACTTT.

J is TRBJ2-1 and V is TRBV5-4; D is possibly TRBD2 (6 bases). The germline V gene has CDR1 SGHNT and CDR2 YYREEE (reference sequence). The CDR3 has 20 residues. V lost 0 bases and J 0 bases, leaving 22 bases between the germline ends. CDR3: CASSLGPLGPLAVSYNEQFF. The CDR3 DNA is TGTGCCAGCAGCTTGGGCCCGCTAGGTCCCTTAGCGGTCTCCTACAATGAGCAGTTCTTC.

The chain recombines TRBV2 with TRBJ2-1; 7 bases fit TRBD2. Germline V CDR1 and CDR2: SNHLY, FYNNEI. J lost 5 bases, V lost 4 bases, and 2 bases had no gene match. The CDR3 is 13 residues long. The CDR3 is CASSVTSDNEQFF. For the CDR3, the DNA is TGTGCCAGCAGTGTAACTAGCGACAATGAGCAGTTCTTC. The variable domain in full, with the rest retrieved from reference TRBV2 and TRBJ2-1, is EPEVTQTPSHQVTQMGQEVILRCVPISNHLYFYWYRQILGQKVEFLVSFYNNEISEKSEIFDDQFSVERPDGSNFTLKIRSTKLEDSAMYFCASSVTSDNEQFFGPGTRLTVL.